Below, one TCR beta chain is given with its context. Trimming removed 3 bases at V and 5 bases at J, with 13 bases between. Germline V lookup: CDR1 GTSNPN, CDR2 SVGIG (reference sequence). This CDR3 region has 13 residues. The record originates from a study of blood T cell repertoires in COVID-19. Study information: Sites in the United States, Italy and Spain provided acute and convalescent COVID-19 samples.

Cohort placement rested on clinical history that participants reported themselves. Recovery meant two consecutive negative NP/OP PCR tests, professional clearance, or resolved symptoms. The protocol was immunoSEQ multiplex PCR, while the TCRdb copy is restricted to in-frame clones and leaves out a portion. The repertoire holds some 100,000 clones, with 80% to 90% as singletons. The specimen sequenced was PBMCs or T cells enriched from blood (not recorded which). The sequence derives from a woman aged 50 to 60 who had recovered from COVID-19. The genes are TRBV30 and TRBJ1-1; possible D gene TRBD1, 5 bases. The CDR3 DNA sequence: TGTGCCTGGAGGGGGGGGATGAGGACTGAAGCTTTCTTT. Translated: CAWRGGMRTEAFF.